Following are 4 T cell receptor beta chains from one sample sequenced in a study of tumor-infiltrating lymphocytes in primary liver carcinoma. Germline DNA was also extracted, with blood RNA taken from unsorted whole blood. With a constant-region primer, TCR beta cDNA was made from approximately 520 ng of total RNA. Each TCR beta library was derived from three nested multiplex PCR rounds that employed slightly modified ARM-PCR. The study ran its first two PCR rounds for roughly 11 cycles each, using TRBV1-TRBV30 forward primers and a C-beta reverse primer. Via MiXCR, TCRdb re-called the multiplex PCR reads, giving one row per CDR3 protein. The table records about 310,000 distinct CDR3 sequences, 50% to 60% of them present only once. The sequencing sample was made of peripheral blood. The source of these receptors is a woman in her thirties with primary liver carcinoma and hepatitis B virus infection.

This clonotype was seen ten or more times. V is TRBV6-5 and J is TRBJ2-3, with no clear D. Per germline, CDR1 MNHEY and CDR2 SVGAGI. Deletions cut 5 bases from V and 1 base from J, with 10 bases between. This CDR3 region has 14 residues. The CDR3 DNA reads as TGTGCCAGCAGTAAAGGACGGCGCACAGATACGCAGTATTTT. Its translation: CASSKGRRTDTQYF.

A word on this clonotype: This may arise from a read error, as a much more abundant clone is one base away. The rearrangement links TRBV29-1 to TRBJ1-5; D may be TRBD1 (5 bases). With 7 bases removed from V and 3 bases from J, the gap between germline ends came to 13 bases. The CDR3 totals 13 residues. Germline V CDR1 and CDR2: SQVTM, ANQGSEA. The CDR3: CSATIGANQPQHF. CDR3 nucleotides: TGCAGCGCCACCATAGGGGCCAATCAGCCCCAGCATTTT.

A note on this clonotype: One end of the junction varies from germline; a read error may be responsible. In DNA, the CDR3 is TGTAGCGTTACATCGCAGACCGGGCTAAGAAACATTCGGTACTTC. It codes for CSVTSQTGLRNIRYF. The V gene is TRBV29-1, the J gene TRBJ2-4; D is possibly TRBD2 (5 bases). This CDR3 comprises 15 residues. Germline CDR1 reads SQVTM; CDR2 reads ANQGSEA.

This clonotype came up a few times. Germline and junction disagree at one end, which may indicate a read error. The CDR3: CTSSLPLAGGEQFF. Written as DNA, the CDR3 is TGTACCAGCAGCTTGCCGCTAGCTGGAGGTGAGCAGTTCTTC. J is TRBJ2-1 and V is TRBV11-2, with D tentatively TRBD2 (5 bases). Germline V lookup: CDR1 SGHAT, CDR2 FQNNGV. The CDR3 runs to 14 residues.